This T cell receptor (beta chain) is drawn from a study of T cell responses to AZD1222 COVID-19 vaccine. Study-wide points: Unmutated regions of variants are reportedly targeted by nearly half of spike-specific TCRs. Following two doses of AZD1222, Spike-specific TCR breadth and depth rose.

As for this clone: Its antigen is as yet unknown.

Researchers grouped second doses given at about 4 or about 12 weeks into one pool. Assay used: immunoSEQ multiplex PCR; TCRdb lists only in-frame clones, some missing. The sample holds around 99,000 clones, 80% to 95% seen once. Germline V lookup: CDR1 MNHNS, CDR2 SASEGT. The V end was cut by 0 bases, the J end by 4 bases, with 13 bases between. The CDR3 is made up of 16 amino acids. V usage is TRBV6-1 and J usage is TRBJ2-1; D may be TRBD2 (6 bases). The origin of this receptor is an adult who received the AZD1222 COVID-19 vaccine. Here the sequenced sample was peripheral blood, taken 28 days after the second AZD1222 dose. The CDR3 sequence: CASSEAVAGYYNEQFF. The CDR3 region has the DNA TGTGCCAGCAGTGAAGCCGTTGCGGGATATTACAATGAGCAGTTCTTC.